This entry describes one T cell receptor beta chain. The antigen is unknown. The record originates from a study of response to subunit inactivated influenza vaccine. Study results and limitations: Every seasonal influenza vaccination brings in few new T cells, the authors suggested.

The CDR3 spans 12 residues. The germline V gene encodes CDR1 MNHNY and CDR2 SVGAGI (reference sequence). Trimming took off 8 bases at V and 9 bases at J, with 15 bases between the two ends. TCRdb reprocessed the RT-PCR reads with MiXCR, giving one entry per CDR3 protein. This sample has 450,000 to 550,000 distinct CDR3 sequences, with roughly 25% found just once. Sequenced material: CD4+ T cells sorted from PBMCs, taken about 5 days after vaccination. This clonotype originated in a man aged 45 to 65 who received an inactivated influenza vaccine. This sequence joins TRBV6-6 and TRBJ2-3; possibly TRBD1 for D (5 bases). The CDR3 sequence is CASGISAGTQYF. As DNA, the CDR3 is TGTGCCAGCGGGATCTCGGCAGGGACGCAGTATTTT.